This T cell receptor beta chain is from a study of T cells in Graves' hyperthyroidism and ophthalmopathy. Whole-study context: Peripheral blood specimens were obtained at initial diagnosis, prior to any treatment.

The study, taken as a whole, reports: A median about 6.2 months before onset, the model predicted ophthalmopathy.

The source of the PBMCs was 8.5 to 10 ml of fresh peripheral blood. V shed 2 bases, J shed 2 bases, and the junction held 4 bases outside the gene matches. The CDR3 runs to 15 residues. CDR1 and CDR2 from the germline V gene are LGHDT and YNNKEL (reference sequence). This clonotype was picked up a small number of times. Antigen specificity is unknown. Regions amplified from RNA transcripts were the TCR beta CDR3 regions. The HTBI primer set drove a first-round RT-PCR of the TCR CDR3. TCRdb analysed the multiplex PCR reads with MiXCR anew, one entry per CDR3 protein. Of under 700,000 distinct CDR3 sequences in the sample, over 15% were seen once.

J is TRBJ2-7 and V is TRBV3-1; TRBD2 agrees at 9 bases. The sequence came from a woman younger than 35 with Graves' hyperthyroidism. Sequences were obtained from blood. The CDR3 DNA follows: TGTGCCAGCAGCCAAACTAGCGGGTACGCCTACGAGCAGTACTTC. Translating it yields CASSQTSGYAYEQYF.